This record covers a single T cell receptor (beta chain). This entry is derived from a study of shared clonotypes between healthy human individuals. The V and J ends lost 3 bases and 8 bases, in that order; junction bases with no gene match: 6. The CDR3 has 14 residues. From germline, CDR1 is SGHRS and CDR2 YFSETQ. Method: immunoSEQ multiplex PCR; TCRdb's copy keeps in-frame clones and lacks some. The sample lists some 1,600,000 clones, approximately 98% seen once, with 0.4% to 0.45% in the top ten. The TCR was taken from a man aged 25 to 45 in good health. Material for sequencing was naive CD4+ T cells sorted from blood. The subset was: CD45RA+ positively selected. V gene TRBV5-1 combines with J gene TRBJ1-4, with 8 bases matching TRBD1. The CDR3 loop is CASSSTGAGEKLFF. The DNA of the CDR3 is TGCGCCAGCAGCTCGACAGGGGCGGGGGAAAAACTGTTTTTT. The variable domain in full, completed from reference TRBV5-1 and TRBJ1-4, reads KAGVTQTPRYLIKTRGQQVTLSCSPISGHRSVSWYQQTPGQGLQFLFEYFSETQRNKGNFPGRFSGRQFSNSRSEMNVSTLELGDSALYLCASSSTGAGEKLFFGSGTQLSVL.